This entry lists 19 T cell receptor beta chains sequenced from one sample in a study of response to subunit inactivated influenza vaccine. Each CDR3 protein gets one entry after TCRdb re-called the RT-PCR reads with MiXCR. The sample shows some 800,000 distinct CDR3 sequences, about 20% of them seen only once. The sequencing here drew on PBMCs from blood, taken roughly 5 days after vaccination. The receptors here all came from a man in his forties or fifties who received an inactivated influenza vaccine.

In this sample, this clonotype turned up many times. The chain combines TRBV7-8 with TRBJ2-7; no clear D gene. This CDR3 is 12 amino acids long. Looked up from germline, CDR1 is SGHVS and CDR2 is FQNEAQ. The ends were cut back, 6 bases at V and 4 bases at J, with 10 bases in the middle. This CDR3 is CASSQSRYEQYF. CDR3 bases: TGTGCCAGCAGTCAGAGTAGGTACGAGCAGTACTTC.

This rearrangement joins TRBV5-6 to TRBJ1-2; 9 bases are shared with TRBD1. CDR3 size: 17 residues. Germline CDR1 is SGHDT and CDR2 is YYEEEE. With 0 bases clipped from V and 6 bases from J, the junction kept 12 bases outside the gene matches. CDR3 in amino acids: CASSLVPGIQGAHGYTF. CDR3 nucleotides: TGTGCCAGCAGCTTGGTTCCGGGGATACAGGGGGCTCATGGCTACACCTTC.

This rearrangement joins TRBV10-3 to TRBJ1-1; 11 positions agree with TRBD1. This CDR3 region has 18 residues. Germline CDR1 ENHRY, CDR2 SYGVKD. V was clipped by 0 bases and J by 6 bases; unmatched bases: 12. CDR3 region: CAISESAPPSGQGAEAFF. The CDR3 region has the DNA TGTGCCATCAGTGAGTCCGCACCCCCATCGGGACAGGGGGCTGAAGCTTTCTTT.

The table lists this clonotype with a count of one. The chain recombines TRBV7-9 with TRBJ2-3; TRBD1 aligns across 7 bases. Germline-derived CDR1 and CDR2 are SEHNR and FQNEAQ (reference sequence). The CDR3 covers 15 residues. The J segment lost 4 bases and the V segment lost 3 bases, leaving 7 bases of the junction unmatched. CDR3 sequence reads: CASSLGDSGPDTQYF. The CDR3 region has the DNA TGTGCCAGCAGCTTGGGGGACAGTGGGCCAGATACGCAGTATTTT.

The chain joins TRBV6-5 to TRBJ2-1; 12 bases are a match to TRBD2. The CDR3 is 17 amino acids. V shed 2 bases, J shed 7 bases, and the junction held 9 bases outside the gene matches. Germline V gives CDR1 MNHEY, CDR2 SVGAGI. The CDR3 DNA follows: TGTGCCAGCAGTTACCTACTAGCGGGAGGAAGTTCGAATGAGCAGTTCTTC. Amino acid sequence: CASSYLLAGGSSNEQFF.

This clonotype was seen many times. This chain uses TRBV5-6 with TRBJ2-3; maybe TRBD1 (6 bases). CDR3 size: 14 residues. The V and J ends lost 3 bases and 6 bases respectively, with 14 bases between them. Germline loops: CDR1 SGHDT, CDR2 YYEEEE. CDR3: CASSSRQVGDTQYF. The CDR3 DNA is TGTGCCAGCAGCTCCCGACAGGTAGGGGATACGCAGTATTTT.

This clonotype is a singleton in its sample. The chain carries TRBV27 and TRBJ2-7, with 7 bases that match TRBD2. The germline gives CDR1 MNHEY, CDR2 SMNVEV (reference sequence). V was pared by 2 bases and J by 6 bases, with 7 bases of the junction left unmatched. The CDR3 spans 14 residues. CDR3 loop: CASSLLGLVSEQYF. The CDR3 coding sequence is TGTGCCAGCAGTTTACTCGGACTAGTATCCGAGCAGTACTTC.

This rearrangement joins TRBV4-3 to TRBJ2-5; 7 bases match TRBD1. The V gene end was trimmed by 2 bases and the J gene end by 5 bases; junction bases not matched to a gene: 8. This CDR3 has 15 residues. The germline CDR1 and CDR2 sequences are LGHNA and YSLEER. The DNA of the CDR3 is TGCGCCAGCAGCCAATCAGCAGGGGGTGGGGAGACCCAGTACTTC. Protein: CASSQSAGGGETQYF.

The rearrangement links TRBV7-9 to TRBJ1-3; D call uncertain. CDR1 and CDR2 from the germline V gene are SEHNR and FQNEAQ (reference sequence). V lost 10 bases and J lost 3, with 7 bases in between. The CDR3 length is 11 residues. The CDR3 loop reads CATHGGNTIYF. The CDR3, as DNA: TGTGCCACCCACGGTGGAAACACCATATATTTT.

This clonotype was counted only a few times. J is TRBJ2-3 and V is TRBV7-8, with 8 bases lining up with TRBD1. V was pared by 7 bases and J by 2 bases, with 23 bases of the junction left unmatched. This CDR3 spans 20 amino acids. CDR1 and CDR2 (germline): SGHVS, FQNEAQ. This CDR3 reads CASIPRLGLMGTGYTDTQYF. The CDR3 DNA is TGTGCCAGCATCCCTCGGTTAGGATTGATGGGGACAGGCTACACAGATACGCAGTATTTT.

This clonotype was found a few times. V gene TRBV18 combines with J gene TRBJ2-1; possibly TRBD2 for D (5 bases). The V and J ends lost 3 bases and 4 bases respectively, with 13 bases between them. Germline V gives CDR1 KGHSH, CDR2 LQKENI. This CDR3 comprises 15 residues. CDR3 bases: TGTGCCAGCTCACCCTTACACGGGGAATACAATGAGCAGTTCTTC. Its protein is CASSPLHGEYNEQFF.

This clonotype turned up a few times. The chain has TRBV5-1 and TRBJ2-3; the D gene is possibly TRBD2 (6 bases). CDR1 and CDR2 from the germline V gene are SGHRS and YFSETQ. The V gene lost 0 bases and the J gene lost 2 bases, with 13 bases spanning the gap. The CDR3 runs 16 residues. In nucleotides, the CDR3 is TGCGCCAGCAGCTTGGCCAAGGCGGGATACACAGATACGCAGTATTTT. Translation: CASSLAKAGYTDTQYF.

This clonotype was detected many times. This rearrangement joins TRBV5-1 to TRBJ2-1; D gene ambiguous. Trimming took 3 bases from V and 4 from J, leaving 8 bases between them. The CDR3 runs 13 residues. Germline V CDR1 and CDR2: SGHRS, YFSETQ. CDR3 region: CASSWQRYNEQFF. CDR3 nucleotide sequence: TGCGCCAGCAGCTGGCAAAGGTACAATGAGCAGTTCTTC.

This clonotype was seen many times. DNA for the CDR3: TGTGCCAGCAGTTTAGGCCCACTAGCGGGAAGTAGCTACGAGCAGTACTTC. It is translated as CASSLGPLAGSSYEQYF. This chain connects TRBV12-3 or TRBV12-4 to TRBJ2-7, with TRBD2 identical over 10 bases. There are 17 residues in the CDR3. V trimming: 1 base; J trimming: 3 bases; junction bases outside the gene matches: 9.

The chain carries TRBV5-1 and TRBJ2-5; a possible D gene is TRBD1 (6 bases). Trimming removed 3 bases at V and 5 bases at J, with 14 bases between. CDR3 length equals 14 residues. Germline V lookup: CDR1 SGHRS, CDR2 YFSETQ. The CDR3: CASSSPQGRETQYF. The CDR3 DNA reads as TGCGCCAGCAGCTCACCACAGGGAAGGGAGACCCAGTACTTC.

This clonotype appeared a few times. The gene calls are TRBV4-2 and TRBJ2-1; D possibly matches TRBD1 or TRBD2 (6 bases each). The ends were cut back, 0 bases at V and 0 bases at J, with 12 bases in the middle. The length of the CDR3 is 17 residues. CDR1 and CDR2 (germline): LGHNA, YNFKEQ. The CDR3 loop reads CASSQDWRGSSYNEQFF. CDR3 bases: TGTGCCAGCAGCCAAGATTGGAGGGGGAGCTCCTACAATGAGCAGTTCTTC.

This clonotype was found many times. The CDR3 nucleotides read TGTGCCAGCAGCCTGGGGGGATTGAGCAATGAGCAGTTCTTC. This gives the protein CASSLGGLSNEQFF. The genes are TRBV5-5 and TRBJ2-1, with a weak D call TRBD2 (6 bases). Trimming stripped 4 bases from V and 6 bases from J, with 14 bases between. The CDR3 sequence is 14 residues long. CDR1 SGHKS and CDR2 YYEKEE come from the germline V gene (reference sequence).

Notes on this clonotype: Germline is not matched at one junction end, which may reflect a read error. V gene TRBV7-9 combines with J gene TRBJ2-7; TRBD1 or TRBD2 may be the D gene (5 bases each). This CDR3 has 14 residues. Per the germline V gene, CDR1 is SEHNR and CDR2 is FQNEAQ (reference sequence). The CDR3 sequence is CASSLSGAPYEQHF. The CDR3 DNA is TGTGCCAGCAGCTTATCCGGGGCCCCCTACGAGCAGCACTTC.

In this sample, this clonotype turned up a few times. This chain links TRBV6-1 with TRBJ1-5, with D possibly TRBD1 on 6 matching bases. CDR1 is MNHNS, CDR2 SASEGT, per germline. Trimming pared 2 bases from V and 0 bases from J, leaving 11 bases between. The CDR3 totals 16 residues. CDR3 region: CASSELGGYSNQPQHF. The CDR3 region has the DNA TGTGCCAGCAGTGAACTAGGGGGATATAGCAATCAGCCCCAGCATTTT.